Included here is one T cell receptor beta chain sequence, with context. Its target is unknown. This CDR3 has 16 residues. V was pared by 4 bases and J by 0 bases, with 6 bases of the junction left unmatched. CDR1 LNHDA and CDR2 SQIVND come from the germline V gene (reference sequence). These data are taken from a study of shared clonotypes between healthy human individuals. Findings and limits, study-wide: Estimated clonotype richness was generally higher in naive than memory subsets. Compared with clonotypes that all four donors shared, non-shared clonotypes had lower generation probabilities. Among donors, the sharing of clonotypes was expected to be influenced by sequencing depth.

The naive CD8 fraction comprised CD45RO-negative cells positively selected for CCR7 and excluded terminally differentiated effector memory CD45RA+ cells. Clones were sequenced by immunoSEQ multiplex PCR, and TCRdb holds only the in-frame ones, with some missing. Seen here are 550,000 to 750,000 clones, 95% observed once, and the top ten hold 0.11%. Source material: naive CD8+ T cells sorted from blood. J is TRBJ1-1 and V is TRBV19; 9 positions agree with TRBD1. The receptor's source is a young woman in good health. The CDR3 reads CASSNRDRDMNTEAFF. The CDR3 DNA reads as TGTGCCAGTAGTAACCGGGACAGGGATATGAACACTGAAGCTTTCTTT.